These 21 T cell receptor beta chains came from one sample sequenced in a study of post-analysis software for immune sequencing data. Study observations and caveats: Among five TRBV segments more frequent in patients than controls were TRBV5-6, TRBV5-1 and TRBV20-1.

No antigen is known for these receptors. Tagging with unique molecular identifiers was a feature of the TCR beta cDNA libraries. Each CDR3 protein gets one entry after TCRdb re-called the PCR reads with MiXCR. The sample has around 710,000 distinct CDR3 sequences; under 60% are singletons. Sequenced input: blood. Receptors were obtained from a girl aged 5 to 17 with multiple sclerosis.

CDR3 bases: TGCAGTGCTAGCCCGCAGGGATTCCCACAAGAGACCCAGTACTTC. Translated: CSASPQGFPQETQYF. The chain recombines TRBV20-1 with TRBJ2-5; tentative D call: TRBD1 (5 bases). Germline-derived CDR1 and CDR2 are DFQATT and SNEGSKA (reference sequence). V was cut by 3 bases and J by 2 bases, with 16 bases left in between. The CDR3 sequence is 15 residues long.

This chain joins TRBV12-3 or TRBV12-4 and TRBJ2-1, with a tentative D call TRBD1 (5 bases). Trimming cost V 6 bases and J 10 bases, with 16 bases left between them. The CDR3 covers 13 residues. The CDR3 region has the DNA TGTGCCAGCAGACTCACAGGCATCGGGGAGCAGTTCTTC. It specifies CASRLTGIGEQFF.

As to this clonotype: A junction end diverges from the germline sequence, so it may reflect a read error. This chain links TRBV27 with TRBJ2-1, with 9 bases fitting TRBD2. The V gene's germline CDR1 is MNHEY and CDR2 SMNVEV (reference sequence). CDR3 length: 15 residues. The CDR3 region has the DNA TGTGTCAGCAGTTTGTCTAGCGGGATAGGCAATGAGCAGTTCTTC. Residues: CVSSLSSGIGNEQFF.

This clonotype was seen a few times. V and J are TRBV12-3 or TRBV12-4 and TRBJ1-4, with 9 bases aligning to TRBD1. Trimming at V came to 5 bases and at J to 8 bases, leaving 9 bases not matched to a gene. This CDR3 has 15 amino acids. CDR3 coding DNA: TGTGCCAGCAGTCCCGGACAGGGGATATGGGAAAAACTGTTTTTT. Encoded protein: CASSPGQGIWEKLFF.

This clonotype has at least ten counts. The chain links TRBV28 to TRBJ1-2; a possible D gene is TRBD1 (5 bases). In germline, CDR1 is MDHEN, CDR2 SYDVKM. This CDR3 spans 15 amino acids. Trimming shortened V by 2 bases and J by 3 bases, and 13 bases separated the two germline ends. CDR3 residues: CASSLLRTSHYGYTF. The DNA of the CDR3 is TGTGCCAGCAGTTTACTTCGGACAAGTCACTATGGCTACACCTTC.

The rearrangement joins TRBV19 to TRBJ1-2; 7 nucleotides line up with TRBD1. This CDR3 spans 14 amino acids. J was trimmed by 4 bases and V by 5 bases; bases with no gene match: 7. Germline V lookup: CDR1 LNHDA, CDR2 SQIVND (reference sequence). CDR3 sequence reads: CASSARQGSYGYTF. The CDR3 coding sequence is TGTGCCAGTAGTGCGCGACAGGGCAGCTATGGCTACACCTTC.

The V and J genes are TRBV20-1 and TRBJ2-7; D perhaps matches TRBD1 (6 bases). The CDR3 covers 14 residues. Trimming took off 3 bases at V and 1 base at J, with 13 bases between the two ends. The germline V gene has CDR1 DFQATT and CDR2 SNEGSKA (reference sequence). The CDR3 spells CSARTTGPSYEQYF. CDR3 in DNA: TGCAGTGCTAGGACGACAGGTCCTTCCTACGAGCAGTACTTC.

CDR3 region: CASSAGLGSYNEQFF. The CDR3 coding sequence is TGCGCCAGCAGCGCGGGACTAGGATCCTACAATGAGCAGTTCTTC. The chain links TRBV5-1 to TRBJ2-1, with 8 bases that match TRBD2. Germline V gene sequence: CDR1 SGHRS, CDR2 YFSETQ. The CDR3 covers 15 residues. The trim removed 4 bases at V and 1 base at J, leaving 4 bases unmatched.

The chain uses TRBV7-9 and TRBJ2-7, with TRBD2 identical over 10 bases. V was clipped by 5 bases and J by 1 base; unmatched bases: 5. Germline-derived CDR1 and CDR2 are SEHNR and FQNEAQ (reference sequence). The CDR3 has 15 residues. The CDR3 is CASSPAGGMSYEQYF. As DNA, the CDR3 is TGTGCCAGCAGCCCAGCGGGAGGGATGTCCTACGAGCAGTACTTC.

This chain joins TRBV30 and TRBJ2-1; weak D call: TRBD1 (6 bases). The CDR3 is 14 residues long. Trimming pared 2 bases from V and 2 bases from J, leaving 10 bases between. Per the germline V gene, CDR1 is GTSNPN and CDR2 is SVGIG (reference sequence). DNA for the CDR3: TGTGCCTGGAGTAAGGGGGTCCCCTACAATGAGCAGTTCTTC. Protein product: CAWSKGVPYNEQFF.

A few counts support this clonotype. This rearrangement joins TRBV15 to TRBJ2-4; perhaps TRBD1 as D (6 bases). The germline V gene encodes CDR1 LNHNV and CDR2 YYDKDF (reference sequence). The CDR3 extends over 19 amino acids. Between the trimmed V and J ends, which lost 0 bases and 1 base, there was a span of 19 bases. The CDR3 spells CATSRDATGYEMAKNIQYF. The CDR3 nucleotides are TGTGCCACCAGCAGAGATGCAACAGGGTATGAAATGGCCAAAAACATTCAGTACTTC.

The rearrangement joins TRBV12-3 or TRBV12-4 to TRBJ2-1, with D tentatively TRBD1 or TRBD2 (5 bases each). This CDR3 region has 11 residues. The V end lost 9 bases, the J end lost 15 bases, and 18 bases lay between the germline ends. The CDR3 spells CASFYGGSWFF. CDR3 in DNA: TGTGCCAGTTTTTATGGGGGTTCATGGTTCTTC.

The sample holds one count of this clonotype. V is TRBV7-2 and J is TRBJ2-2; 14 positions match TRBD2. V shed 0 bases, J shed 7 bases, and the junction held 7 bases outside the gene matches. The CDR3 is 18 amino acids. The V gene's germline CDR1 is SGHTA and CDR2 FQGNSA. CDR3 region: CASSLAGGLAGAGGELFF. The CDR3, as DNA: TGTGCCAGCAGCTTAGCGGGGGGACTAGCGGGAGCCGGCGGGGAGCTGTTTTTT.

V gene TRBV7-3 combines with J gene TRBJ2-1, with D perhaps matching TRBD2 (7 bases). This CDR3 is built from 14 residues. V was shortened by 5 bases and J by 8 bases, with 16 bases between the two germline ends. The germline V gene encodes CDR1 SGHTA and CDR2 FQGTGA. CDR3 protein: CASSALRGADEQFF. The CDR3 coding sequence is TGTGCCAGCAGCGCCCTTCGGGGGGCGGATGAGCAGTTCTTC.

This clonotype was detected a few times. The rearrangement uses TRBV20-1 and TRBJ2-1; no clear D. Germline V gene data show CDR1 as DFQATT and CDR2 as SNEGSKA (reference sequence). Trimming removed 1 base from V and 1 base from J, with 11 bases in between. The CDR3 loop spans 15 amino acids. CDR3 DNA sequence: TGCAGTGCTAGAGCCCCCCTCAGGTCCTACAATGAGCAGTTCTTC. Translating it yields CSARAPLRSYNEQFF.

This clonotype has more than one count but fewer than ten. The chain uses TRBV5-1 and TRBJ1-2, with D uncertain. V was trimmed by 0 bases and J by 2 bases, leaving 5 bases between them. Germline values: CDR1 SGHRS, CDR2 YFSETQ. The CDR3 covers 13 residues. This CDR3 is CASSLVNNYGYTF. CDR3 bases: TGCGCCAGCAGCTTGGTGAACAACTATGGCTACACCTTC.

This clonotype was picked up many times. Compared with germline, one end of the junction differs, possibly owing to a read error. The J gene is TRBJ2-1, the V gene TRBV5-1; TRBD2 aligns across 7 bases. The CDR3 contains 15 residues. Germline loops: CDR1 SGHRS, CDR2 YFSETQ. The CDR3 bases are TGTGCCAGCAGCTTTGGCGGGAGCTCCTACAATGAGCAGTTCTTC. Its protein is CASSFGGSSYNEQFF.

The chain links TRBV20-1 to TRBJ2-4; D is unclear. The J call may be faulty, since TRBJ2-7 better matches the DNA end. Germline V gene lookup returns CDR1 DFQATT and CDR2 SNEGSKA (reference sequence). This CDR3 is built from 10 residues. The CDR3, as DNA: TGCAGTGCTGGCTTTGGCGAGCAGTACTTC. This codes for CSAGFGEQYF.

The chain employs TRBV3-1 and TRBJ2-7; 8 bases line up with TRBD1. J gave up 2 bases and V 4 bases, and 7 bases lay outside the gene matches. This CDR3 contains 15 residues. Germline V CDR1 and CDR2: LGHDT, YNNKEL (reference sequence). The CDR3 here is CASSPKTGAPYEQYF. CDR3 DNA: TGTGCCAGCAGCCCTAAGACAGGGGCCCCCTACGAGCAGTACTTC.

The V gene is TRBV4-2, the J gene TRBJ2-1; 10 bases fit TRBD2. The CDR3 length is 17 residues. From germline, CDR1 is LGHNA and CDR2 YNFKEQ. Trimming cost V 0 bases and J 2 bases; bases outside gene matches: 4. The CDR3 protein is CASSQEESGRAYNEQFF. CDR3 bases: TGTGCCAGCAGCCAAGAGGAGAGCGGGAGGGCCTACAATGAGCAGTTCTTC.

Details on this clonotype: A read error is possible here, since a much larger clone lies one base away. The CDR3 end shows no conserved phenylalanine or tryptophan, and so a read error is likely. The chain recombines TRBV12-3 or TRBV12-4 with TRBJ2-1, with 9 nucleotides matching TRBD1. The CDR3 runs 14 residues. V lost 4 bases, J lost 10 bases, and 8 bases stayed unmatched. CDR3 sequence: CASSYTGGPSEQFC. For the CDR3, the DNA is TGTGCCAGCAGTTATACAGGGGGCCCGTCGGAGCAGTTCTGC.